These 27 T cell receptor beta chains share one sample of origin, sequenced in a study of Graves' ophthalmopathy and Graves' hyperthyroidism. Amplification of TCR beta CDR3 regions used RNA transcripts. Second-round multiplex PCR came after a first-round RT-PCR that employed HTBI primers. TCRdb itself ran the multiplex PCR reads through MiXCR, one entry per CDR3 protein. The data show some 750,000 distinct CDR3 sequences, with about 44% seen just once and about 40% held by the top ten. Sequenced input: peripheral blood. Receptor source: an adult man with Graves' ophthalmopathy.

The CDR3 is CASSGGANTGELFF. CDR3 DNA: TGTGCCAGCTCCGGGGGGGCGAACACCGGGGAGCTGTTTTTT. V usage is TRBV5-6 and J usage is TRBJ2-2, with 8 bases identical to TRBD2. Trimming took 7 bases from V and 0 from J; bases not matched to a gene: 2. Germline V gene data show CDR1 as SGHDT and CDR2 as YYEEEE. CDR3 size: 14 residues.

This clonotype came up once. At one of its ends the junction is not consistent with the germline gene, which may arise from a read error. The chain's CDR3 is CASSQDPTGEKLFF. DNA for the CDR3: TGCGCCAGCAGCCAAGACCCGACAGGGGAAAAACTGTTTTTT. The V gene is TRBV7-2, the J gene TRBJ1-4, with 7 bases matching TRBD1. The germline V gene encodes CDR1 SGHTA and CDR2 FQGNSA. The CDR3 has 14 residues.

A remark on this clonotype: This may arise from a read error, as a much more abundant clone is one base away. The V gene is TRBV10-1, the J gene TRBJ2-5; D remains ambiguous. The V end was cut by 4 bases, the J end by 1 base, with 7 bases between. From germline, CDR1 is WNHNN and CDR2 SYGVQD (reference sequence). The CDR3 is made up of 13 amino acids. In DNA form, the CDR3 reads TGCGCCAGCAGTGGGGCGATCCAAGAGACCCAGTACTTC. Translating gives CASSGAIQETQYF.

This clonotype was picked up many times. The CDR3 spells CASTTGQGVTYEQYF. For the CDR3, the DNA is TGTGCCAGCACCACGGGACAGGGGGTCACCTACGAGCAGTACTTC. The rearrangement uses TRBV6-5 and TRBJ2-7; 11 nucleotides align to TRBD1. The CDR3 runs to 15 residues. Germline lookup yields CDR1 MNHEY and CDR2 SVGAGI. Trimming took 7 bases from V and 2 from J; bases not matched to a gene: 7.

This clonotype was detected once. This may come from a read error, since a much larger clone is one base off. V and J are TRBV7-9 and TRBJ1-1, with D possibly TRBD1 on 5 matching bases. The CDR3 is 14 amino acids. The V gene's germline CDR1 is SEHNR and CDR2 FQNEAQ (reference sequence). The CDR3 is CASSLVQGSTEALF. The CDR3 bases are TGTGCCAGCAGCTTAGTTCAGGGATCCACTGAAGCTCTCTTT.

A single count supports this clonotype. The rearrangement joins TRBV29-1 to TRBJ1-4, with TRBD1 as a possible D gene (6 bases). There are 15 residues in the CDR3. Germline V gives CDR1 SQVTM, CDR2 ANQGSEA. Trimming took 7 bases from V and 7 from J, leaving 22 bases between them. The chain's CDR3 is CSAELGGAFTEKLFF. The CDR3 region has the DNA TGCAGCGCCGAGTTGGGGGGCGCGTTCACTGAAAAACTGTTTTTT.

The chain uses TRBV2 and TRBJ1-5, with D possibly being TRBD1 (5 bases). This CDR3 is built from 13 residues. Trimming removed 5 bases from V and 10 bases from J, with 15 bases in between. Germline loops: CDR1 SNHLY, CDR2 FYNNEI. CDR3 DNA sequence: TGTGCCAGCAGTTTTGCAGACAGACAACCCCAGCATTTT. Translation: CASSFADRQPQHF. The variable domain in full, with the rest retrieved from reference TRBV2 and TRBJ1-5, is EPEVTQTPSHQVTQMGQEVILRCVPISNHLYFYWYRQILGQKVEFLVSFYNNEISEKSEIFDDQFSVERPDGSNFTLKIRSTKLEDSAMYFCASSFADRQPQHFGDGTRLSIL.

V gene TRBV7-6 combines with J gene TRBJ1-4, with D maybe TRBD1 (5 bases). Germline CDR1 SGHVS, CDR2 FNYEAQ. CDR3 size: 14 residues. The V and J ends lost 4 bases and 8 bases respectively, with 14 bases between them. This chain's CDR3 is CASSSGPLGEKLFF. The CDR3 nucleotides are TGTGCCAGCAGCTCGGGACCCTTGGGCGAAAAACTGTTTTTT.

This clonotype appeared many times. The rearrangement joins TRBV9 to TRBJ2-7; the D gene is possibly TRBD1 (5 bases). Germline loops: CDR1 SGDLS, CDR2 YYNGEE. Trimming took 2 bases from V and 3 from J, leaving 12 bases between them. This CDR3 has 14 amino acids. For the CDR3, the DNA is TGTGCCAGCAGCGTGGATGGGCAGGGCTACGAGCAGTACTTC. Translation gives CASSVDGQGYEQYF.

The V gene is TRBV11-2, the J gene TRBJ2-3; no definite D call. V lost 4 bases to trimming and J lost 0 bases, with 8 bases between them. Per the germline V gene, CDR1 is SGHAT and CDR2 is FQNNGV. CDR3 length: 14 residues. Here the CDR3 reads CASSSMTSTDTQYF. DNA for the CDR3: TGTGCCAGCAGCTCGATGACTAGCACAGATACGCAGTATTTT.

This clonotype came up once. A single base separates this from a much larger clone, so it may be a read error. The chain has TRBV11-2 and TRBJ1-2; 11 bases are shared with TRBD1. V dropped 5 bases and J dropped 6; count of bases not matched to a gene: 8. The CDR3 length is 15 residues. The germline V gene encodes CDR1 SGHAT and CDR2 FQNNGV. CDR3 protein: CASSLRDRGGDGYTF. For the CDR3, the DNA is TGTGCCAGCAGCCTTAGGGACAGGGGGGGAGATGGCTACACCTTC.

This clonotype has more than one count but fewer than ten. The rearrangement joins TRBV19 to TRBJ2-2; possibly TRBD1 for D (5 bases). CDR1 is LNHDA and CDR2 is SQIVND in the germline V gene (reference sequence). V was trimmed by 10 bases and J by 0 bases, leaving 9 bases between them. The CDR3 sequence is 13 residues long. The CDR3 bases are TGTGCCACTACGACAGCGAACACCGGGGAGCTGTTTTTT. This gives the protein CATTTANTGELFF.

Notes on this clonotype: Its ends do not fully match the called genes, so a read error is possible. The chain is built from TRBV3-1 and TRBJ1-4; D unresolved. CDR1 is LGHDT and CDR2 is YNNKEL in the germline V gene (reference sequence). There are 12 residues in the CDR3. The CDR3 is CASSQSYRAQVF. The CDR3 nucleotides read TGTGCCAGCAGCCAATCCTACCGGGCCCAGGTTTTT.

On this clonotype: A read error is possible here, since a much larger clone lies one base away. The genes are TRBV10-3 and TRBJ2-7, with 8 positions matching TRBD1. This CDR3 spans 14 amino acids. Germline values: CDR1 ENHRY, CDR2 SYGVKD. The CDR3 protein is CTTATGTGGNEQYF. The CDR3 DNA reads TGTACCACCGCGACAGGGACAGGCGGGAACGAGCAGTACTTC.

A few counts support this clonotype. The chain carries TRBV19 and TRBJ2-7; TRBD2 matches at 9 bases. Germline V gene lookup returns CDR1 LNHDA and CDR2 SQIVND (reference sequence). The CDR3 loop spans 16 amino acids. V lost 3 bases and J lost 0; bases outside the gene matches: 6. CDR3: CASSMIGAGGSYEQYF. CDR3 nucleotide sequence: TGTGCCAGTAGTATGATCGGAGCGGGGGGCTCCTACGAGCAGTACTTC.

The J gene is TRBJ1-1, the V gene TRBV7-3, with no clear D. The V and J ends lost 5 bases and 4 bases respectively, with 17 bases between them. The germline gives CDR1 SGHTA, CDR2 FQGTGA. The CDR3 is 15 amino acids. The CDR3 region is CASSVKATVFTEAFF. The CDR3, as DNA: TGTGCCAGCAGCGTTAAAGCGACGGTTTTCACTGAAGCTTTCTTT.

This chain joins TRBV7-9 and TRBJ2-5; unclear D gene. The CDR3 runs to 15 residues. CDR1 and CDR2 (germline): SEHNR, FQNEAQ (reference sequence). Between the trimmed V and J ends, which lost 5 bases and 2 bases, there was a span of 15 bases. CDR3 nucleotides: TGTGCCAGCAGCCAAGATGGGTTCAGTCAAGAGACCCAGTACTTC. It translates to CASSQDGFSQETQYF.

This clonotype was detected ten times or more. This chain links TRBV15 with TRBJ1-5; D uncertain. Germline V gives CDR1 LNHNV, CDR2 YYDKDF (reference sequence). The CDR3 totals 15 residues. V was trimmed by 8 bases and J by 3 bases, leaving 17 bases between them. CDR3 region: CATQPNPTLNQPQHF. CDR3 nucleotides: TGTGCCACCCAGCCGAACCCGACACTCAATCAGCCCCAGCATTTT.

J is TRBJ2-5 and V is TRBV25-1, with a weak D call TRBD2 (5 bases). Germline loops: CDR1 MGHDK, CDR2 SYGVNS. CDR3 size: 15 residues. V lost 3 bases and J lost 5, with 16 bases in between. CDR3 coding DNA: TGTGCCAGCAGTGATAGTGCCGGGGTAGTGGAGACCCAGTACTTC. This sequence encodes CASSDSAGVVETQYF.

The rearrangement joins TRBV7-3 to TRBJ1-2, with D possibly TRBD1 on 6 matching bases. The V gene lost 5 bases and the J gene lost 5 bases, with 15 bases spanning the gap. The CDR3 covers 14 residues. CDR1 is SGHTA, CDR2 FQGTGA, per germline. The CDR3 protein is CASSQGGRGYGYTF. The CDR3 bases are TGTGCCAGCAGCCAAGGCGGTAGGGGGTATGGCTACACCTTC.

There are many counts of this clonotype. V gene TRBV2 combines with J gene TRBJ2-5; D remains unclear. Trimming removed 0 bases from V and 4 bases from J, with 3 bases in between. CDR1 is SNHLY and CDR2 is FYNNEI in the germline V gene. The CDR3 covers 12 residues. The CDR3 reads CASSEARETQYF. In nucleotides, the CDR3 is TGTGCCAGCAGTGAAGCCCGAGAGACCCAGTACTTC.

The V gene is TRBV7-9, the J gene TRBJ2-7; 8 nucleotides line up with TRBD1. Germline V gene sequence: CDR1 SEHNR, CDR2 FQNEAQ (reference sequence). V dropped 5 bases and J dropped 9; count of bases not matched to a gene: 6. This CDR3 has 12 amino acids. As DNA, the CDR3 is TGTGCCAGCAGCCAAGGACAGGGAGGGCAGTACTTC. Translated: CASSQGQGGQYF.

This clonotype was seen more than once but under ten times. The chain combines TRBV20-1 with TRBJ1-2; D may be TRBD1 (5 bases). The CDR3 runs 14 residues. Per the germline V gene, CDR1 is DFQATT and CDR2 is SNEGSKA (reference sequence). V lost 0 bases, J lost 4 bases, and 12 bases lay in between. CDR3 protein: CSARDALGGYGYTF. Here the CDR3 DNA reads TGCAGTGCTAGAGATGCCCTGGGGGGCTATGGCTACACCTTC.

To note about this clonotype: This may arise from a read error, as a much more abundant clone is one base away. J is TRBJ1-2 and V is TRBV7-2; TRBD1 aligns across 10 bases. CDR1 SGHTA and CDR2 FQGNSA come from the germline V gene. The CDR3 extends over 13 amino acids. V lost 8 bases to trimming and J lost 8 bases; unmatched junction nucleotides: 8. The CDR3 loop is CASGGGTGVGYTF. For the CDR3, the DNA is TGTGCCAGCGGGGGAGGGACAGGGGTGGGCTACACCTTC.

This clonotype was found many times. The genes are TRBV29-1 and TRBJ1-4, with D perhaps matching TRBD1 (5 bases). V lost 3 bases and J lost 8, with 13 bases in between. Per the germline V gene, CDR1 is SQVTM and CDR2 is ANQGSEA. CDR3 length equals 13 residues. CDR3 DNA sequence: TGCAGCGTTGAGGCAGGGCATCGCGAAAAACTGTTTTTT. This translates into CSVEAGHREKLFF.

Concerning this clonotype: Relative to the germline gene, one junction end is altered; a read error may explain this. The V gene is TRBV14, the J gene TRBJ2-7; D is unclear. The CDR3 length is 13 residues. Germline values: CDR1 SGHDN, CDR2 FVKESK. For the CDR3, the DNA is TGTGCCAGCAGCTCTAGAGGCTACTACGAGCAGCACTTC. Its translation is CASSSRGYYEQHF.

This clonotype was seen a few times. One end of the junction is discordant with germline, which a read error may explain. The chain is built from TRBV10-3 and TRBJ2-7; possibly TRBD2 for D (6 bases). The CDR3 is 14 amino acids. The germline CDR1 and CDR2 sequences are ENHRY and SYGVKD. The CDR3 region has the DNA TGTGCCAGCAGTTATCAGCGGGTGACTTACGAGCAGTACTTC. Translated: CASSYQRVTYEQYF.